The clone carrying this T cell receptor (beta chain) was detected a few times. Its specificity is unknown. This CDR3 spans 16 amino acids. Germline loops: CDR1 SGHRS, CDR2 YFSETQ. V lost 4 bases and J lost 0; bases outside the gene matches: 4. Scientists made TCR beta libraries using quantitative 5'-RACE with molecular barcodes. TCRdb called the 5' RACE reads again in MiXCR, with one record for every CDR3 protein. The sample lists around 280,000 distinct CDR3 sequences; roughly 20% were seen once. This record comes from a study of CD8 T cells in ankylosing spondylitis. Overall study findings and caveats: Reports of some motif variants in reactive arthritis synovial fluid and blood predate this one.

The TCR sequence derives from a male donor with ankylosing spondylitis or in good health (not recorded which). The chain recombines TRBV5-1 with TRBJ1-6; 7 positions agree with TRBD1. The specimen sequenced was blood, either unsorted or a sorted T cell fraction (not recorded which). The CDR3 DNA follows: TGCGCCAGCAGCCTAGGGGGCATCTCCTATAATTCACCCCTCCACTTT. Translation: CASSLGGISYNSPLHF.